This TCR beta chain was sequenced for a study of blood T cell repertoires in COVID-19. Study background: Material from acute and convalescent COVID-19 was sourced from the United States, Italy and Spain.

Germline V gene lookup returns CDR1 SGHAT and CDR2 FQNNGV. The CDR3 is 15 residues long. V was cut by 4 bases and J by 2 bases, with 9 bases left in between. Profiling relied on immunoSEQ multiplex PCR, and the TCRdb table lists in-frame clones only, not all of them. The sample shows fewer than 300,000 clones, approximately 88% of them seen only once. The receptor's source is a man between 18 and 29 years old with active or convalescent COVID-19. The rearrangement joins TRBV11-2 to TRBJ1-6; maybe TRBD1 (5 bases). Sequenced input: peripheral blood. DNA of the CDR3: TGTGCCAGCAGCTACGACAGAACCTATAATTCACCCCTCCACTTT. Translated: CASSYDRTYNSPLHF.